Listed below are T cell receptor beta chains from one sample, sequenced in a study of blood T cells in healthy people across ages. TCRdb recomputed calls from the 5' RACE reads with MiXCR, one row per CDR3 protein. The sample yields over 1,200,000 distinct CDR3 sequences, roughly 60% seen once. Sequencing was carried out using blood. The receptors stem from a man aged 18 to 30 in good health. CDR3s leave out the opening cysteine and the closing phenylalanine or tryptophan.

V	CDR3
TRBV25-1	ASSIRDGEQY
TRBV25-1	ASSAGLEQY
TRBV7-8	ASSHGRTPGQF
TRBV29-1	SVDKSLRGTEAF
TRBV12-5	ASVGTGGTYEQY
TRBV6-2/TRBV6-3	ASSTGTGGTIYGYT
TRBV7-2	ASSLDNNYGYT
TRBV7-2	ASSRDPTDLSF
TRBV4-1	ASSPSGSLRETQY
TRBV12-3/TRBV12-4	ASSATGEETQY
TRBV15	ATSRDGPQGARGPFGYT
TRBV20-1	SARDSLGLAGKYNEQF
TRBV20-1	SAGTSGRVALYEQY
TRBV3-1	ASSQGTAHYEQY
TRBV20-1	SAREDAGATGELF
TRBV20-1	SANAYSYNEQF
TRBV18	ASSPQGPLAF
TRBV29-1	SVESPSQGISYEQY
TRBV5-5	ASSLVSGGASGNTIY
TRBV28	ASSRRWTKGLYGYT
TRBV5-1	ASSLAEWGEAKNIQY
TRBV5-1	ASSSFFTTGGPGGYT
TRBV28	ASRRDTGSYNEQF
TRBV3-1	ASSPMTSLNEQF
TRBV4-1	ASSQGNGNNEQF
TRBV20-1	SASPAASPVYEQY
TRBV25-1	ASSGGLQSSYNEQF
TRBV28	ASLRAEQY
TRBV11-2	ASSFTWSSEQY
TRBV27	ASSLSGQRYSNQPQH
TRBV2	ASRTGAQY
TRBV4-1	ASSQDPLWEQY
TRBV6-2/TRBV6-3	ASSYGGLGYT
TRBV7-9	ASTQTNTGELF
TRBV10-3	AIGLGRATDTQY
TRBV24-1	ATSDTTGFSEQY
TRBV7-2	ASRHADRWGGEQF
TRBV11-2	ASSFRTGGVYNEQF
TRBV6-6	AGSDSPGYNEQF
TRBV6-1	ASSLRQRGYT
TRBV29-1	SVRGPAEQY
TRBV7-9	ASSLDDDPNNEQF
TRBV4-3	ASSQDRGEPYEQY
TRBV4-1	ASSVGGNYNEQF
TRBV29-1	SVDQEQGEQF
TRBV7-8	ASGGDTEQY
TRBV4-1	ANSQVEGAGETQY
TRBV7-9	ASRTRTSLPTDTQY
TRBV4-1	ASSRSRRGEQPQH
TRBV24-1	ATSDLGHGYT
TRBV7-6	ASSLEGQYTYEQY